The 11 T cell receptor beta chains below come from one sample, sequenced in a study of breast tumors, draining lymph nodes, adjacent tissues. TCRdb fed the multiplex PCR reads into MiXCR, producing one record per CDR3 protein. The sample gives approximately 230,000 distinct CDR3 sequences, about 34% of which show up once; 3% to 4% is in the top ten. Samples came from axillary lymph nodes draining the breast cancer. Sequencing was performed on axillary lymph node tissue. These receptors were collected from a female donor with breast cancer. Some clones in this sample may be carry-over from other donors' samples.

This clonotype was recorded at least ten times. The chain carries TRBV12-3 or TRBV12-4 and TRBJ2-1; 13 bases fit TRBD2. The V and J ends lost 0 bases and 10 bases, in that order; junction bases with no gene match: 9. CDR3 size: 17 residues. Here the CDR3 DNA reads TGTGCCAGCAGTTTAGCTTGGACTAGCGGGGGCTTAGAGGAGCAGTTCTTC. This encodes CASSLAWTSGGLEEQFF.

In this sample, this clonotype turned up many times. This chain uses TRBV19 with TRBJ2-1, with TRBD2 matching over 7 bases. The germline V gene encodes CDR1 LNHDA and CDR2 SQIVND (reference sequence). There are 15 residues in the CDR3. J gave up 4 bases and V 4 bases, and 7 bases lay outside the gene matches. The CDR3: CASSTASGLYNEQFF. For the CDR3, the DNA is TGTGCCAGTAGTACCGCTAGCGGACTATACAATGAGCAGTTCTTC.

This rearrangement joins TRBV9 to TRBJ1-2; tentatively, D is TRBD1 (5 bases). V lost 0 bases and J lost 2, with 8 bases in between. This CDR3 region has 14 residues. CDR1 and CDR2 from the germline V gene are SGDLS and YYNGEE. The CDR3: CASSVERTNYGYTF. The CDR3 nucleotides read TGTGCCAGCAGCGTAGAGAGGACAAACTATGGCTACACCTTC.

This clonotype occurred many times. This sequence joins TRBV20-1 and TRBJ2-1, with 12 bases lining up with TRBD2. In germline, CDR1 is DFQATT, CDR2 SNEGSKA (reference sequence). Germline trimming cut 2 bases from V and 7 bases from J; bases unmatched to any gene: 3. The CDR3 covers 14 residues. The CDR3 coding sequence is TGCAGTGCTAGACTAGCGGGAGGGCAGAATGAGCAGTTCTTC. Encoded protein: CSARLAGGQNEQFF.

As for this clonotype: An end of the junction does not agree with germline; a read error may underlie this. The CDR3 DNA reads as TGTGTCAGCAGTCTAACAGGGGGCCGGAATACTTATACCGGGGAGCTGTTTTTT. Translated, it gives CVSSLTGGRNTYTGELFF. The chain has TRBV7-2 and TRBJ2-2; 9 bases align to TRBD1. This CDR3 contains 18 residues. The germline V gene encodes CDR1 SGHTA and CDR2 FQGNSA.

There are a few counts of this clonotype. A read error may account for a junction end that differs from germline. The rearrangement joins TRBV6-2 or TRBV6-3 to TRBJ1-2; D is undetermined. Germline V gives CDR1 MNHEY, CDR2 SVGEGT. The CDR3 covers 14 residues. CDR3 in DNA: TGTGCCAGCAGTCACTCGATTCGATCCGGCGACTACACCTTC. Amino acids: CASSHSIRSGDYTF.

With respect to this clonotype: The conserved phenylalanine or tryptophan is not found at the CDR3 terminus, so this likely reflects a read error. The rearrangement joins TRBV9 to TRBJ1-2, with unresolved D. This CDR3 region has 13 residues. Germline CDR1 SGDLS, CDR2 YYNGEE. CDR3 DNA sequence: TGTGCCAGCAACGTAGTAGATAACTATGGCTACACCCTC. This encodes CASNVVDNYGYTL.

This clonotype was counted a few times. V and J are TRBV6-2 or TRBV6-3 and TRBJ1-5; no reliable D call. Per the germline V gene, CDR1 is MNHEY and CDR2 is SVGEGT. CDR3 length: 15 amino acids. V was cut by 5 bases and J by 11 bases, with 22 bases left in between. The CDR3 DNA is TGTGCCAGCAGTCACCACCGACGCGCCCCCGCAGCCCAGCATTTT. This encodes CASSHHRRAPAAQHF.

About this clonotype itself: A read error may explain this, as a much larger clone is one base away. The gene calls are TRBV7-9 and TRBJ2-1, with 11 bases matching TRBD2. CDR3 size: 15 residues. The germline V gene has CDR1 SEHNR and CDR2 FQNEAQ (reference sequence). DNA of the CDR3: TGTGCCAGCAGCAAAACTAGCGGGAGAAACAATGAGCAGCTCTTC. This encodes CASSKTSGRNNEQLF.

The J gene is TRBJ2-4, the V gene TRBV19; 8 bases match TRBD1. The CDR3 is made up of 18 amino acids. The V gene's germline CDR1 is LNHDA and CDR2 SQIVND (reference sequence). Trimming at V came to 5 bases and at J to 0 bases, leaving 12 bases not matched to a gene. DNA of the CDR3: TGTGCCAGTAGTCCTATTCCAGGGGGCGGACTAGCCAAAAACATTCAGTACTTC. Its translation is CASSPIPGGGLAKNIQYF.

This clonotype was detected many times. The genes are TRBV10-3 and TRBJ1-2; 7 bases align to TRBD1. The germline V gene has CDR1 ENHRY and CDR2 SYGVKD. V shed 3 bases, J shed 1 base, and the junction held 5 bases outside the gene matches. This CDR3 region has 15 residues. CDR3 amino acids: CAISERRDSNYGYTF. The CDR3 DNA is TGTGCCATCAGTGAAAGAAGGGACAGTAACTATGGCTACACCTTC.